This T cell receptor (beta chain) was captured in a study of shared clonotypes between healthy human individuals. V shed 4 bases and J 6 bases; nucleotides not matched to a gene: 3. CDR1 KGHSH and CDR2 LQKENI come from the germline V gene. The CDR3 is 13 amino acids. The study, taken as a whole, reports: Across subsets, estimated richness was generally greater for naive than for memory populations. Measured sharing among donors was expected to vary with sequencing depth. A reduction in generation probabilities was seen for non-shared clonotypes relative to those shared by all four donors.

Evenly divided among several immunoSEQ plates was the genomic DNA of each subset. Profiling relied on immunoSEQ multiplex PCR, and the TCRdb table lists in-frame clones only, not all of them. The sample lists 1,500,000 or so clones, approximately 98.5% seen once, with 0.3% to 0.45% in the top ten. A remark on this clone: Its specificity is unknown.

The receptor was derived from a young man in good health. The chain links TRBV18 to TRBJ1-2, with TRBD1 matching 9 bases. Sequenced sample: naive CD4+ T cells sorted from blood. Subset indicated: CD45RA+ positively selected. The CDR3 coding sequence is TGTGCCAGCTCACTGGGGACAGGGAATGGCTACACCTTC. Protein: CASSLGTGNGYTF.